These 11 T cell receptor beta chains were all obtained from the same sample, sequenced in a study of early stage breast cancer tumors. Clones were sequenced by immunoSEQ multiplex PCR, and TCRdb holds only the in-frame ones, with some missing. The data contain more than 55,000 clones, over 80% of them singletons. Material: blood. These receptors were collected from a person aged 40 to 50 with breast cancer.

The J gene is TRBJ2-7, the V gene TRBV27, with D possibly being TRBD1 (6 bases). Per the germline V gene, CDR1 is MNHEY and CDR2 is SMNVEV (reference sequence). V lost 3 bases and J lost 3, with 21 bases in between. CDR3 length: 17 residues. CDR3 DNA: TGTGCCAGCAGTTTCACCCCCTCCGAGAGAGGGGGCTACGAGCAGTACTTC. Protein product: CASSFTPSERGGYEQYF.

The rearrangement joins TRBV7-2 to TRBJ1-3; D gene uncertain. The CDR3 sequence is 15 residues long. Germline V gene data show CDR1 as SGHTA and CDR2 as FQGNSA. Trimming pared 2 bases from V and 0 bases from J, leaving 8 bases between. This chain's CDR3 is CASSLNRASGNTIYF. CDR3 coding DNA: TGTGCCAGCAGCTTAAACAGAGCCTCTGGAAACACCATATATTTT.

The genes are TRBV7-9 and TRBJ2-7; no reliable D call. Germline assignment: CDR1 SEHNR and CDR2 FQNEAQ (reference sequence). The CDR3 consists of 11 residues. V was shortened by 5 bases and J by 6 bases, with 8 bases between the two germline ends. CDR3: CASSLTGEQYF. The CDR3 DNA reads as TGTGCCAGCAGCCTAACCGGCGAGCAGTACTTC.

The rearrangement joins TRBV18 to TRBJ1-2; D is possibly TRBD1 (6 bases). CDR3 length equals 14 residues. Deletions cut 4 bases from V and 2 bases from J, with 11 bases between. Germline loops: CDR1 KGHSH, CDR2 LQKENI. For the CDR3, the DNA is TGTGCCAGCTCACTTCGGGACATAAACTATGGCTACACCTTC. Its protein product is CASSLRDINYGYTF. The full variable domain, in which reference TRBV18 and TRBJ1-2 provide the parts outside the CDR3, is NAGVMQNPRHLVRRRGQEARLRCSPMKGHSHVYWYRQLPEEGLKFMVYLQKENIIDESGMPKERFSAEFPKEGPSILRIQQVVRGDSAAYFCASSLRDINYGYTFGSGTRLTVV.

This chain connects TRBV29-1 to TRBJ1-3; D is ambiguous. This CDR3 contains 14 residues. The V gene lost 4 bases and the J gene lost 1 base, with 11 bases spanning the gap. The germline gives CDR1 SQVTM, CDR2 ANQGSEA. The CDR3 loop is CSVVNRDSGNTIYF. DNA for the CDR3: TGCAGCGTTGTCAATCGGGATTCTGGAAACACCATATATTTT. The full variable domain, with the rest looked up from reference TRBV29-1 and TRBJ1-3, is SAVISQKPSRDICQRGTSLTIQCQVDSQVTMMFWYRQQPGQSLTLIATANQGSEATYESGFVIDKFPISRPNLTFSTLTVSNMSPEDSSIYLCSVVNRDSGNTIYFGEGSWLTVV.

The rearrangement uses TRBV18 and TRBJ1-2, with D perhaps TRBD1 (5 bases). The CDR3 spans 13 residues. Trimming stripped 5 bases from V and 8 bases from J, with 15 bases between. Germline values: CDR1 KGHSH, CDR2 LQKENI. DNA of the CDR3: TGTGCCAGCTCATCAACCGGCAGGGAGGGCTACACCTTC. Amino acid sequence: CASSSTGREGYTF.

The chain joins TRBV11-2 to TRBJ2-1, with a weak D call TRBD1 (6 bases). This CDR3 has 14 amino acids. V lost 5 bases, J lost 4 bases, and 12 bases lay in between. Germline V gives CDR1 SGHAT, CDR2 FQNNGV. The CDR3 DNA is TGTGCCAGCAGCGGCAGGGGATGGTACAATGAGCAGTTCTTC. Translating gives CASSGRGWYNEQFF.

The V call is TRBV18, the J call TRBJ1-1; 9 positions agree with TRBD1. CDR1 KGHSH and CDR2 LQKENI come from the germline V gene. The CDR3 contains 13 residues. Trimming took 4 bases from V and 7 from J; bases not matched to a gene: 4. CDR3 loop: CASSLLGQGEAFF. The CDR3 DNA is TGTGCCAGCTCACTTCTGGGACAGGGTGAAGCTTTCTTT.

This chain connects TRBV14 to TRBJ2-7; 9 bases match TRBD2. CDR1 and CDR2 from the germline V gene are SGHDN and FVKESK. V shed 2 bases and J 6 bases; nucleotides not matched to a gene: 8. This CDR3 has 15 residues. CDR3 nucleotide sequence: TGTGCCAGCAGCCAATCGGGCGGGAGGGCCTTCGAGCAGTACTTC. It yields the protein CASSQSGGRAFEQYF.

This clone has more than one count but fewer than ten. As DNA, the CDR3 is TGCGCCAGCAGCTCCGGGACACCGACCCCCTACGAGCAGTACTTC. This encodes CASSSGTPTPYEQYF. The chain links TRBV5-1 to TRBJ2-7; TRBD1 is a possible D gene (6 bases). This CDR3 spans 15 amino acids. V was pared by 3 bases and J by 2 bases, with 15 bases between. The V gene's germline CDR1 is SGHRS and CDR2 YFSETQ.

V and J are TRBV5-1 and TRBJ2-5, with TRBD1 identical over 7 bases. The germline CDR1 and CDR2 sequences are SGHRS and YFSETQ. This CDR3 region has 11 residues. V lost 5 bases and J lost 11; bases outside the gene matches: 6. This CDR3 is CASSLDREQYF. In nucleotides, the CDR3 is TGCGCCAGCAGTTTAGACAGGGAGCAGTACTTC.